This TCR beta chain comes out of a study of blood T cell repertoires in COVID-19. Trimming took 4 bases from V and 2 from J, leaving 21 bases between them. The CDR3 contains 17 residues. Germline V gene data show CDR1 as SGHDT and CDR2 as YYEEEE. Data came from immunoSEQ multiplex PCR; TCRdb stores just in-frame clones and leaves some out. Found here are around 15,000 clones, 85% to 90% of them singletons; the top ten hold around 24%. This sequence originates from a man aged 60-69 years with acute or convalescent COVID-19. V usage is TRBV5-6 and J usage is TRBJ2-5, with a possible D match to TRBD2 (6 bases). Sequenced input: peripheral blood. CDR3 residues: CASSVFLRRAEQETQYF. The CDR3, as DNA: TGTGCCAGCAGCGTTTTTCTTCGGAGGGCCGAACAAGAGACCCAGTACTTC. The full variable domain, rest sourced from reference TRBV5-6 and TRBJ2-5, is DAGVTQSPTHLIKTRGQQVTLRCSPKSGHDTVSWYQQALGQGPQFIFQYYEEEERQRGNFPDRFSGHQFPNYSSELNVNALLLGDSALYLCASSVFLRRAEQETQYFGPGTRLLVL.